Listed below are T cell receptor beta chains from one sample, sequenced in a study of lymphopenia after photon versus proton radiotherapy. The method was immunoSEQ multiplex PCR; TCRdb's version includes in-frame clones alone and lacks a portion of them. The sample records roughly 35,000 clones, more than 70% being singletons. This specimen was peripheral blood, taken from a patient treated with photon-based radiotherapy. The receptor set was obtained from a man aged 45-65 years with gastric cancer. CDR3s include the opening cysteine and the closing phenylalanine or tryptophan. The D gene is left open where the match is weak. Not every row has a clone size; where given, it reads once, few, many or a size class.

>TRBJ2-6|-|TRBV11-2|-
TGTGCCAGCAGCCCCGACCGCTCTGGGGCCAACGTCCTGACTTTC
CASSPDRSGANVLTF
>TRBJ2-1|once|TRBV19|-
TGTGCCAGTAGTGGGCAACCCCAGGGTGAGCAGTTCTTC
CASSGQPQGEQFF
>TRBJ1-4|-|TRBV7-9|-
TGTGCCAGCAGGGATGGGACAACTAATGAAAAACTGTTTTTT
CASRDGTTNEKLFF
>TRBJ2-6|-|TRBV2|-
TGTGCCAGCTCCCCCGAAGGCTCTGGGGCCAACGTCCTGACTTTC
CASSPEGSGANVLTF
>TRBJ2-2|-|TRBV30|-
TGTGCCTGGAGTGTAGGTCAGGGGCGGGAGCTGTTTTTT
CAWSVGQGRELFF
>TRBJ2-1|-|TRBV5-8|-
TGTGCCAGCAGCTCTGGGGTGGTCTACAATGAGCAGTTCTTC
CASSSGVVYNEQFF
>TRBJ2-7|-|TRBV28|-
TGTGCCAGCGCCGGGCCGCCTCTCTACGAGCAGTACTTC
CASAGPPLYEQYF
>TRBJ2-1|-|TRBV19|-
TGTGCCAGTAGTATCCCCGGTCAGGGCAGGGATGAGCAGTTCTTC
CASSIPGQGRDEQFF
>TRBJ2-6|few|TRBV19|-
TGTGCCAGTAGTCGCGACAGCTTTGGGGCCAACGTCCTGACTTTC
CASSRDSFGANVLTF
>TRBJ2-1|-|TRBV5-4|-
TGTGCCAGCAGCTTGCGGGAGTCTGGGGGCCAGTTCTTC
CASSLRESGGQFF
>TRBJ2-1|few|TRBV4-1|TRBD2
TGCGCCAGCAGCCCCCTCTCGGGCGGGAGAGGGTCCTACAATGAGCAGTTCTTC
CASSPLSGGRGSYNEQFF
>TRBJ2-4|-|TRBV4-1|-
TGCGCCAGCAGCCAAGGGGGGGGCCGGGACCGAGCAAAGCGGCTAGCCAAAAACATTCAGTACTTC
CASSQGGGRDRAKRLAKNIQYF
>TRBJ2-7|-|TRBV18|-
TGTGCCAGCTCACCTACGGTCTACGAGCAGTACTTC
CASSPTVYEQYF
>TRBJ2-5|-|TRBV11-2|TRBD2
TGTGCCAGCAGCCTAGCGGGAGAAAGGGAGACCCAGTACTTC
CASSLAGERETQYF
>TRBJ2-1|-|TRBV7-3|TRBD2
TGTGCCAGCAGCCGACTAGCGGGAATCGAGCAGTTCTTC
CASSRLAGIEQFF
>TRBJ2-5|-|TRBV18|TRBD1
TGTGCCAGCTCACCAAGCCAGGGGGTCCAAGAGACCCAGTACTTC
CASSPSQGVQETQYF
>TRBJ2-7|-|TRBV5-1|-
TGCGCCAGCAGCATCCGACTAGAAGGGGACTACGAGCAGTACTTC
CASSIRLEGDYEQYF
>TRBJ2-1|-|TRBV6-1|TRBD2
TGTGCCAGCAAAGCGGGGCGCGTCTACAATGAGCAGTTCTTC
CASKAGRVYNEQFF
>TRBJ2-3|-|TRBV18|TRBD1
TGTGCCAGCTCACCTTCGACAGGGTTAGATACGCAGTATTTT
CASSPSTGLDTQYF
>TRBJ2-7|few|TRBV6-6|-
TGTGCCACCTCTCTCGCCCGGAACGAGCAGTACTTC
CATSLARNEQYF
>TRBJ2-7|-|TRBV30|-
TGTGCCTGGAGTGTAAGTAATGTGGTGGGAGAGCAGTACTTC
CAWSVSNVVGEQYF
>TRBJ1-4|few|TRBV5-4|TRBD1
TGTGCCAGCAGCCACCGGGACAGCTATGAAAAACTGTTTTTT
CASSHRDSYEKLFF
>TRBJ2-2|-|TRBV9|-
TGTGCCAGCAGACTCCAGGCAGTGAACACCGGGGAGCTGTTTTTT
CASRLQAVNTGELFF
>TRBJ2-7|-|TRBV6-1|-
TGTGCCAGCAGTAACCTAATGGACAGCTCCTACGAGCAGTACTTC
CASSNLMDSSYEQYF
>TRBJ2-7|-|TRBV10-3|-
TGTGCCATCAGTGCAAGCCCGGGGTACGAGCAGTACTTC
CAISASPGYEQYF
>TRBJ2-5|-|TRBV19|-
TGTGCCAGTAGTATAGGAGGGGAAGAGACCCAGTACTTC
CASSIGGEETQYF